These T cell receptor beta chains were read from a single sample in a study of OX40 agonist ivuxolimab in advanced cancers. Here immunoSEQ multiplex PCR was the method, and the copy in TCRdb shows in-frame clones only, minus some. The data show 74,000 or so clones, with about 89% seen just once and approximately 2.1% held by the top ten. Source: CD4+ or CD8+ T cells sorted from blood, taken in a trial of the OX40 agonist ivuxolimab. The source of these receptors is an adult with an advanced solid tumor such as melanoma, head and neck, liver or kidney cancer. CDR3s include the opening cysteine and the closing phenylalanine or tryptophan. D genes are given only for firm matches. Clone size is not always given. Where it is, it says once, few, many or a class for expanded clones.

J	D	V	length	size	CDR3	DNA
TRBJ1-1	-	TRBV7-9	14	-	CASSFLIGETEAFF	TGTGCCAGCAGCTTCCTAATAGGAGAGACTGAAGCTTTCTTT
TRBJ1-2	TRBD1	TRBV11-3	17	-	CASSFWQVRGRESGYTF	TGTGCCAGCAGCTTTTGGCAAGTTAGGGGGCGAGAATCTGGCTACACCTTC
TRBJ2-7	TRBD2	TRBV6-6	15	-	CASSYSLDGGGEQYF	TGTGCCAGCAGTTACTCCTTAGACGGCGGGGGCGAGCAGTACTTC
TRBJ2-3	-	TRBV19	15	-	CASNLGAASTDTQYF	TGTGCCAGTAACCTCGGAGCTGCGAGCACAGATACGCAGTATTTT
TRBJ1-5	-	TRBV6-6	13	-	CASSRGDRQPQHF	TGTGCCAGCTCCCGGGGGGACCGGCAGCCCCAGCATTTT
TRBJ2-7	-	TRBV18	14	-	CASSPGLGSYEQYF	TGTGCCAGCTCCCCCGGGCTCGGATCCTACGAGCAGTACTTC
TRBJ2-1	TRBD1	TRBV28	15	-	CASSLMTGGYNEQFF	TGTGCCAGCAGTTTAATGACAGGGGGCTACAATGAGCAGTTCTTC
TRBJ2-1	-	TRBV5-1	14	-	CASKVSSSYNEQFF	TGCGCCAGCAAAGTCTCGAGCTCCTACAATGAGCAGTTCTTC
TRBJ1-2	-	TRBV18	14	few	CASSRDNANYGYTF	TGTGCCAGCTCACGGGACAATGCTAACTATGGCTACACCTTC
TRBJ2-1	-	TRBV18	13	-	CASSPRRESEQFF	TGTGCCAGCTCACCAAGGAGGGAAAGTGAGCAGTTCTTC
TRBJ2-7	-	TRBV12-5	13	-	CASGLVPPGILHF	TGTGCTAGTGGTTTGGTACCCCCCGGGATTTTGCACTTC
TRBJ2-7	TRBD2	TRBV6-1	15	-	CASTPRAGVPLEQYF	TGTGCCAGCACCCCTCGAGCGGGAGTTCCCCTCGAGCAGTACTTC
TRBJ1-1	-	TRBV7-9	14	few	CASSLDGGPSEAFF	TGTGCCAGCAGCTTAGACGGGGGGCCTTCTGAAGCTTTCTTT
TRBJ2-5	-	TRBV27	12	-	CASRQGLETQYF	TGTGCCAGCAGACAGGGCCTGGAGACCCAGTACTTC
TRBJ2-7	TRBD2	TRBV7-2	16	-	CASSLNPTGLAYEQYF	TGTGCCAGCAGCCTAAACCCGACTGGACTAGCCTACGAGCAGTACTTC
TRBJ2-1	TRBD2	TRBV27	14	-	CANSGTSGRNEQFF	TGTGCCAACTCCGGGACTAGCGGGAGGAATGAGCAGTTCTTC
TRBJ1-5	TRBD1	TRBV7-2	15	-	CASSFYRGSRQPQHF	TGTGCCAGCAGCTTCTACAGGGGTTCGCGTCAGCCCCAGCATTTT
TRBJ1-5	TRBD1	TRBV10-3	13	-	CAIGLQGDQPQHF	TGTGCCATCGGCTTACAGGGGGATCAGCCCCAGCATTTT
TRBJ1-1	-	TRBV5-4	13	-	CASSRQSGPEAFF	TGTGCCAGCAGCCGACAATCTGGACCTGAAGCTTTCTTT
TRBJ2-1	-	TRBV6-1	16	-	CASSDFRVLGYNEQFF	TGTGCCAGCAGTGACTTCCGGGTCCTGGGGTACAATGAGCAGTTCTTC
TRBJ1-5	-	TRBV7-2	13	-	CASSLLGDQPQHF	TGTGCCAGCAGCTTACTCGGGGATCAGCCCCAGCATTTT
TRBJ2-7	TRBD1	TRBV7-9	15	-	CASSLGRTGSDEQYF	TGTGCCAGCAGCTTAGGCCGGACAGGGTCTGACGAGCAGTACTTC
TRBJ1-2	-	TRBV4-1	16	-	CASSQMSGRANYGYTF	TGCGCCAGCAGCCAAATGTCTGGACGAGCTAACTATGGCTACACCTTC
TRBJ2-7	-	TRBV6-4	15	-	CASSSYPGPSYEQYF	TGTGCCAGCAGTTCGTACCCGGGACCTTCCTACGAGCAGTACTTC
TRBJ2-7	-	TRBV5-4	11	-	CASSFRSEQYF	TGTGCCAGCAGCTTTCGCTCCGAGCAGTACTTC
TRBJ1-2	-	TRBV6-5	14	-	CASRHENLNYGYTF	TGTGCCAGCAGACACGAGAATCTAAACTATGGCTACACCTTC
TRBJ2-3	-	TRBV19	15	-	CASSIITGSTDTQYF	TGTGCCAGTAGTATTATAACAGGGTCGACAGATACGCAGTATTTT
TRBJ2-2	TRBD1	TRBV28	14	-	CASRPTGDTGELFF	TGTGCCAGCAGACCTACAGGGGACACCGGGGAGCTGTTTTTT
TRBJ2-1	TRBD2	TRBV5-1	15	-	CASSPSGGLHNEQFF	TGCGCCAGCAGCCCTAGCGGGGGCCTCCACAATGAGCAGTTCTTC
TRBJ1-2	-	TRBV11-2	15	-	CASSLALQGIDGYTF	TGTGCCAGCAGCTTAGCCCTACAGGGTATCGATGGCTACACCTTC
TRBJ2-3	-	TRBV7-8	12	-	CASSLGADTQYF	TGTGCCAGCAGCTTAGGGGCAGATACGCAGTATTTT
TRBJ2-2	TRBD2	TRBV5-5	16	-	CASSLGTSGADGELFF	TGTGCCAGCAGCTTGGGGACTAGCGGGGCGGACGGGGAGCTGTTTTTT
TRBJ1-1	-	TRBV30	13	-	CAWSGGGNREAFF	TGTGCCTGGAGTGGTGGGGGGAACAGGGAAGCTTTCTTT
TRBJ2-3	-	TRBV2	15	-	CASRKGPPEPDTQYF	TGTGCCAGCAGGAAGGGGCCCCCTGAGCCAGATACGCAGTATTTT
TRBJ2-1	TRBD2	TRBV6-1	14	-	CASARRESYNEQFF	TGTGCCAGCGCAAGGCGGGAGTCGTACAATGAGCAGTTCTTC
TRBJ2-3	TRBD2	TRBV2	17	-	CASSGITSGREEDTQYF	TGTGCCAGCAGTGGGATCACTAGCGGGAGAGAGGAAGATACGCAGTATTTT
TRBJ1-3	-	TRBV9	13	-	CASRGANGNTIYF	TGTGCCAGCCGGGGGGCAAATGGAAACACCATATATTTT
TRBJ2-7	-	TRBV6-5	14	-	CASSYIGRVYEQYF	TGTGCCAGCAGTTACATAGGCAGGGTCTACGAGCAGTACTTC
TRBJ2-2	TRBD2	TRBV7-2	15	once	CASRTSGGPSGELFF	TGTGCCAGCAGGACTAGCGGGGGGCCCTCCGGGGAGCTGTTTTTT
TRBJ1-2	TRBD1	TRBV18	15	-	CASSPSGTGNYGYTF	TGTGCCAGCTCACCTTCCGGGACAGGGAACTATGGCTACACCTTC
TRBJ2-1	TRBD1	TRBV7-2	15	-	CASSPDRGTYNEQFF	TGTGCCAGCAGCCCCGACAGGGGTACCTACAATGAGCAGTTCTTC
TRBJ1-5	-	TRBV27	16	once	CASSYKFGGGHQPQHF	TGTGCCAGCAGTTATAAATTCGGGGGGGGCCATCAGCCCCAGCATTTT
TRBJ2-7	-	TRBV9	15	-	CASSGSDGGYYEQYF	TGTGCCAGCAGCGGATCGGACGGGGGATACTACGAGCAGTACTTC
TRBJ2-7	TRBD1	TRBV6-5	15	-	CASSYSRTGGGEQYF	TGTGCCAGCAGTTACTCGAGAACAGGGGGTGGAGAGCAGTACTTC
TRBJ1-5	-	TRBV5-1	13	-	CASSIDRNQPQHF	TGCGCCAGCAGCATCGACAGGAATCAGCCCCAGCATTTT
TRBJ2-1	TRBD1	TRBV11-3	12	-	CASSRGTGPQFF	TGTGCCAGCAGCCGCGGGACAGGGCCACAGTTCTTC
TRBJ2-3	-	TRBV6-5	14	-	CASSTSGRGDTQYF	TGTGCCAGCAGTACCAGCGGTCGGGGAGATACGCAGTATTTT
TRBJ2-3	TRBD2	TRBV4-3	14	-	CASSPGGGADTQYF	TGCGCCAGCAGCCCGGGCGGGGGGGCAGATACGCAGTATTTT
TRBJ1-1	-	TRBV5-1	12	-	CASRAQNTEAFF	TGCGCCAGCAGGGCTCAGAACACTGAAGCTTTCTTT
TRBJ2-2	TRBD2	TRBV28	17	-	CASSRTGGKGGTGELFF	TGTGCCAGCAGTCGGACCGGGGGGAAGGGAGGCACCGGGGAGCTGTTTTTT
TRBJ2-2	-	TRBV11-2	13	-	CASSLEGIGELFF	TGTGCCAGCAGCTTAGAGGGAATCGGGGAGCTGTTTTTT
TRBJ2-5	-	TRBV5-4	13	-	CASSRDVQETQYF	TGTGCCAGCAGCCGGGACGTCCAAGAGACCCAGTACTTC
TRBJ2-7	-	TRBV18	13	-	CTSSTGYSYEQYF	TGTACCAGCTCTACTGGGTACTCCTACGAGCAGTACTTC